This entry is about one T cell receptor beta chain. Antigen: not known. Though probably carrying unrecorded immune exposures, donors were nominally healthy at sampling. Both 60 Vbeta primers and 13 Jbeta primers went into the PCR. Sequencing was performed with immunoSEQ multiplex PCR; in TCRdb, only in-frame clones are kept and a portion is missing. The sample yields some 110,000 clones, roughly a tenth seen once. This entry comes from a study of cytomegalovirus exposure and HLA in healthy donors. Study-wide results and limits: Among TCR beta chains, those listed as cytomegalovirus-associated numbered more than 150. Sequencing had likely introduced a cluster of highly shared sequence variants as an artifact.

Sequenced: PBMCs. This clonotype was sampled from a man aged 35 to 55 in good health and CMV-seropositive.

CDR3 in amino acids: CASSAKNPGQGRGRYGYTF. DNA for the CDR3: TGTGCCAGCAGCGCAAAAAACCCGGGACAGGGTAGAGGTCGATATGGCTACACCTTC. The chain has TRBV7-9 and TRBJ1-2; 9 bases map to TRBD1. Germline CDR1 and CDR2: SEHNR and FQNEAQ (reference sequence). With 5 bases clipped from V and 5 bases from J, the junction kept 21 bases outside the gene matches. The CDR3 totals 19 residues.